This entry features one T cell receptor (beta chain) sequence. Germline V CDR1 and CDR2: SGDLS, YYNGEE. V gave up 1 base and J gave up 6 bases, with 7 bases separating them. This CDR3 contains 13 residues. The data belong to a study of blood T cell repertoires in COVID-19. Overall study context: The origin of the acute and convalescent COVID-19 samples was the United States, Italy and Spain. The cDNA or gDNA used as material had been derived from T cells, B-cell-depleted T cells, or PBMCs.

In the authors' workflow: Estimated nucleated cell counts came from reference gene primer amplification. The table came from immunoSEQ multiplex PCR; TCRdb's copy has only in-frame clones and leaves some out. V, J and clone size are taken as reported in that table, and D and trimming were inferred from the DNA itself. Among approximately 75,000 clones listed, around 76% were seen once. What was sequenced was peripheral blood. The V and J genes are TRBV9 and TRBJ2-2; no firm D call. This TCR was recovered from a woman older than 75 with active or convalescent COVID-19. CDR3 protein: CASSVLGSGELFF. The DNA for the CDR3 is TGTGCCAGCAGCGTACTAGGTTCCGGGGAGCTGTTTTTT.